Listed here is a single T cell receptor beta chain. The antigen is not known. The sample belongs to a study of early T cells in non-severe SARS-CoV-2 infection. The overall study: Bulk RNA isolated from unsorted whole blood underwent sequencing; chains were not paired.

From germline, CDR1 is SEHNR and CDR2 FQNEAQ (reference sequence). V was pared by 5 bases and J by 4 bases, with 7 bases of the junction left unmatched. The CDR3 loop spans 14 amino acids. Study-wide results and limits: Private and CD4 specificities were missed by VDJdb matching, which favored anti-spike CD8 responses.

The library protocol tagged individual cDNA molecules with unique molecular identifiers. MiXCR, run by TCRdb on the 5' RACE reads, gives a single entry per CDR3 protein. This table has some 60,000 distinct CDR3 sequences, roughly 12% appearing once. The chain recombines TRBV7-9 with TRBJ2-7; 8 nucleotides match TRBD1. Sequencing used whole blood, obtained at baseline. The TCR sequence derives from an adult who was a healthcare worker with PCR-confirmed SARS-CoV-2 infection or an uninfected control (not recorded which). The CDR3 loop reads CASSPQGAAYEQYF. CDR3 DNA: TGTGCCAGCAGCCCCCAGGGGGCAGCGTACGAGCAGTACTTC.